One sample yielded the 20 T cell receptor beta chains listed below, sequenced in a study of CD8 T cells in ankylosing spondylitis. TCRdb itself ran the 5' RACE reads through MiXCR, one entry per CDR3 protein. The repertoire has a few hundred thousand distinct CDR3 sequences, under 25% of them found once; the top ten carry about 3.5%. Specimen: blood, either unsorted or a sorted T cell fraction (not recorded which). Receptor source: a female donor with ankylosing spondylitis or in good health (not recorded which).

V gene TRBV6-2 or TRBV6-3 combines with J gene TRBJ2-7; D might be TRBD1 (5 bases). Germline assignment: CDR1 MNHEY and CDR2 SVGEGT. Trimming removed 5 bases at V and 0 bases at J, with 17 bases between. The CDR3 totals 16 residues. The CDR3 loop reads CASSGRQLINSYEQYF. The CDR3 DNA follows: TGTGCCAGCAGTGGCCGACAGCTTATTAACTCCTACGAGCAGTACTTC.

This clonotype came up a few times. This rearrangement joins TRBV7-2 to TRBJ2-7; tentatively, D is TRBD1 or TRBD2 (5 bases each). CDR1 and CDR2 (germline): SGHTA, FQGNSA. There are 13 residues in the CDR3. The V end lost 3 bases, the J end lost 6 bases, and 12 bases lay between the germline ends. This chain's CDR3 is CASSFVERGEQYF. In nucleotides, the CDR3 is TGTGCCAGCAGCTTCGTTGAGAGGGGCGAGCAGTACTTC.

CDR3 loop: CASSRPRTAADTQYF. Written as DNA, the CDR3 is TGTGCCAGCAGCCGCCCTCGGACCGCGGCGGATACGCAGTATTTT. V gene TRBV28 combines with J gene TRBJ2-3, with D hard to call. V was cut by 6 bases and J by 6 bases, with 19 bases left in between. Germline CDR1 reads MDHEN; CDR2 reads SYDVKM. This CDR3 is built from 15 residues.

This clonotype occurred a few times. At one end, the junction sequence differs from germline, possibly due to a read error. The rearrangement joins TRBV20-1 to TRBJ2-1; 12 positions agree with TRBD2. The CDR3 extends over 16 amino acids. The V gene's germline CDR1 is DFQATT and CDR2 SNEGSKA (reference sequence). This CDR3 reads CSARESTSGRPNEQFF. The CDR3 DNA reads TGCAGTGCGAGAGAATCGACTAGCGGGAGACCCAATGAGCAGTTCTTC.

The chain couples TRBV7-9 to TRBJ2-4; tentative D call: TRBD1 (5 bases). The V gene's germline CDR1 is SEHNR and CDR2 FQNEAQ (reference sequence). V was trimmed by 0 bases and J by 9 bases, leaving 15 bases between them. The CDR3 runs to 15 residues. The CDR3 protein is CASSLASGQGVIQYF. DNA of the CDR3: TGTGCCAGCAGCTTAGCCTCAGGCCAGGGTGTCATTCAGTACTTC.

This clonotype has at least ten counts. The chain combines TRBV20-1 with TRBJ1-1; D may be TRBD1 (5 bases). Germline loops: CDR1 DFQATT, CDR2 SNEGSKA (reference sequence). The CDR3 loop spans 14 amino acids. V shed 3 bases and J shed 13 bases, with 24 bases lying between them. The CDR3: CSARDTGRISDVFF. The CDR3 nucleotides read TGCAGTGCTAGGGACACAGGACGTATTAGTGACGTTTTCTTT.

The table lists this clonotype with many counts. The chain combines TRBV5-1 with TRBJ1-2; D perhaps matches TRBD1 (5 bases). CDR1 is SGHRS and CDR2 is YFSETQ in the germline V gene. This CDR3 has 13 residues. The V gene lost 5 bases and the J gene lost 6 bases, with 14 bases spanning the gap. This CDR3 is CASRWEGSNGYTF. The CDR3 DNA reads TGCGCCAGCAGATGGGAGGGGTCGAATGGCTACACCTTC. The entire variable domain, with the rest obtained from reference TRBV5-1 and TRBJ1-2, is as follows: KAGVTQTPRYLIKTRGQQVTLSCSPISGHRSVSWYQQTPGQGLQFLFEYFSETQRNKGNFPGRFSGRQFSNSRSEMNVSTLELGDSALYLCASRWEGSNGYTFGSGTRLTVV.

The V and J genes are TRBV12-3 or TRBV12-4 and TRBJ1-2, with a possible D match to TRBD1 (6 bases). V was trimmed by 8 bases and J by 7 bases, leaving 14 bases between them. CDR3 size: 12 residues. The DNA for the CDR3 is TGTGCCAGCCATCGGACAGTCTTTGGCTACACCTTC. Translation: CASHRTVFGYTF.

This clonotype was seen a handful of times. This chain joins TRBV27 and TRBJ2-3, with 9 bases identical to TRBD2. CDR3 length: 16 residues. The ends lost 6 bases at V and 2 bases at J; junction bases unmatched: 9. Germline loops: CDR1 MNHEY, CDR2 SMNVEV (reference sequence). CDR3 amino acids: CASSPRTSDYTDTQYF. CDR3 sequence (DNA): TGTGCCAGCAGCCCACGGACTAGCGACTACACAGATACGCAGTATTTT.

The chain carries TRBV12-3 or TRBV12-4 and TRBJ1-2, with TRBD1 as a possible D gene (6 bases). Trimming left V 5 bases short and J 8 bases short, with 18 bases between. There are 14 residues in the CDR3. In DNA, the CDR3 is TGTGCCAGCAGTCAACCCGGGGGGGCCTCGGGCTACACCTTC. Its protein product is CASSQPGGASGYTF.

The J gene is TRBJ2-5, the V gene TRBV6-5; D is perhaps TRBD2 (6 bases). The germline CDR1 and CDR2 sequences are MNHEY and SVGAGI. The CDR3 consists of 15 residues. The ends were cut back, 3 bases at V and 4 bases at J, with 15 bases in the middle. The CDR3 loop is CASSYQPGVRETQYF. The CDR3 region has the DNA TGTGCCAGCAGTTATCAACCGGGAGTAAGAGAGACCCAGTACTTC.

The chain uses TRBV6-4 and TRBJ1-2, with 7 positions matching TRBD1. Germline V CDR1 and CDR2: MRHNA, SNTAGT. The CDR3 loop spans 12 amino acids. The J segment lost 8 bases and the V segment lost 4 bases, leaving 4 bases of the junction unmatched. For the CDR3, the DNA is TGTGCCAGCAGTGCCCAGGGGGGAGGCTACACCTTC. Translating it yields CASSAQGGGYTF.

J is TRBJ2-3 and V is TRBV28; TRBD2 aligns across 11 bases. The CDR3 is 16 residues long. The V segment lost 5 bases and the J segment 3 bases; nucleotides outside the gene matches: 7. The germline V gene encodes CDR1 MDHEN and CDR2 SYDVKM. CDR3 sequence (DNA): TGTGCCAGCAGTCCGCCTAGCGGGAGGACTACAGATACGCAGTATTTT. This encodes CASSPPSGRTTDTQYF.

The table lists this clonotype with a few counts. The chain links TRBV30 to TRBJ2-5; D remains ambiguous. V shed 0 bases and J shed 4 bases, with 3 bases lying between them. The CDR3 totals 11 residues. Germline CDR1 and CDR2: GTSNPN and SVGIG (reference sequence). CDR3 amino acids: CAWSVGETQYF. The CDR3 coding sequence is TGTGCCTGGAGTGTAGGAGAGACCCAGTACTTC.

This clonotype occurred a few times. The chain uses TRBV7-3 and TRBJ2-1; 10 bases agree with TRBD2. The CDR3 consists of 15 residues. Germline V CDR1 and CDR2: SGHTA, FQGTGA. J gave up 3 bases and V 2 bases, and 1 base lay outside the gene matches. The DNA for the CDR3 is TGTGCCAGCAGCTTACAGCGGGAGGGCTACAATGAGCAGTTCTTC. This codes for CASSLQREGYNEQFF.

The table lists this clonotype with many counts. The chain uses TRBV2 and TRBJ1-3; 7 bases are a match to TRBD1. The V segment lost 2 bases and the J segment 8 bases; nucleotides outside the gene matches: 3. The CDR3 extends over 13 amino acids. The V gene's germline CDR1 is SNHLY and CDR2 FYNNEI. The CDR3 region is CASSENRGDTIYF. CDR3 nucleotides: TGTGCCAGCAGTGAAAACAGGGGTGACACCATATATTTT. Full variable domain (remainder filled in from reference TRBV2 and TRBJ1-3): EPEVTQTPSHQVTQMGQEVILRCVPISNHLYFYWYRQILGQKVEFLVSFYNNEISEKSEIFDDQFSVERPDGSNFTLKIRSTKLEDSAMYFCASSENRGDTIYFGEGSWLTVV.

This clonotype has a count of ten or more. V usage is TRBV29-1 and J usage is TRBJ1-5; D is unclear. With 4 bases removed from V and 1 base from J, the gap between germline ends came to 5 bases. This CDR3 contains 12 residues. Germline CDR1 and CDR2: SQVTM and ANQGSEA. CDR3 protein: CSVGQSNQPQHF. CDR3 nucleotides: TGCAGCGTTGGTCAGAGCAATCAGCCCCAGCATTTT.

This clonotype was picked up many times. This sequence joins TRBV27 and TRBJ1-1, with TRBD1 identical over 8 bases. Germline V gene lookup returns CDR1 MNHEY and CDR2 SMNVEV (reference sequence). J gave up 4 bases and V 2 bases, and 6 bases lay outside the gene matches. CDR3 length: 15 residues. The CDR3: CASSLRSGGGTEAFF. CDR3 nucleotide sequence: TGTGCCAGCAGTTTAAGGTCAGGGGGCGGCACTGAAGCTTTCTTT.

Only a few counts were recorded for this clonotype. This sequence joins TRBV10-3 and TRBJ2-1; TRBD2 aligns across 8 bases. The CDR3 loop spans 14 amino acids. Germline V gene sequence: CDR1 ENHRY, CDR2 SYGVKD. With V trimmed by 2 bases and J by 8 bases, 5 bases remained unmatched. The CDR3 DNA follows: TGTGCCATCAGTGAGACCGGGACTAGTCATGAGCAGTTCTTC. Translation gives CAISETGTSHEQFF.

CDR3 in amino acids: CASSQGYRDRGEAFF. As DNA, the CDR3 is TGTGCCAGCAGCCAAGGATACCGGGACAGGGGTGAAGCTTTCTTT. The J gene is TRBJ1-1, the V gene TRBV3-1, with TRBD1 matching 10 bases. CDR1 LGHDT and CDR2 YNNKEL come from the germline V gene (reference sequence). Unmatched junction bases numbered 6, after V lost 1 base and J lost 7 bases. The CDR3 has 15 residues.